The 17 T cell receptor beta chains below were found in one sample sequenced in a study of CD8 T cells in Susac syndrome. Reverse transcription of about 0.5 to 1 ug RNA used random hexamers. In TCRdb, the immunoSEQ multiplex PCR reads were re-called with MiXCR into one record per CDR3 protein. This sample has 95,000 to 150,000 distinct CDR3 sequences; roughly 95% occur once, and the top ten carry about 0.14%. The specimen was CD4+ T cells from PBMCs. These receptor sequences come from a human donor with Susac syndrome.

CDR3 nucleotide sequence: TGCGCCAGCAGCACGGGGACAGTGAACACTGAAGCTTTCTTT. It encodes CASSTGTVNTEAFF. The chain carries TRBV5-1 and TRBJ1-1; 7 bases agree with TRBD1. The CDR3 has 14 amino acids. V dropped 4 bases and J dropped 0; count of bases not matched to a gene: 3. The germline gives CDR1 SGHRS, CDR2 YFSETQ.

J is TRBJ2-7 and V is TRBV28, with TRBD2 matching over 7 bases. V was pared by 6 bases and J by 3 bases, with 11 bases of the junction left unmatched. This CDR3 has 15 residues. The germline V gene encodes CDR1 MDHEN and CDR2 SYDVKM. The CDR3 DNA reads TGTGCCAGCAGGCGAAAGACTAGCAGGGACTACGAGCAGTACTTC. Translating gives CASRRKTSRDYEQYF.

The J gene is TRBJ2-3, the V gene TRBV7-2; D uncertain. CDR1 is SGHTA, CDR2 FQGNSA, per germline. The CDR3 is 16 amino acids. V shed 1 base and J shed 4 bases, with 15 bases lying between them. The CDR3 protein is CASSLGARIRADTQYF. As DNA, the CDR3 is TGTGCCAGCAGCTTAGGGGCTCGTATTAGGGCAGATACGCAGTATTTT.

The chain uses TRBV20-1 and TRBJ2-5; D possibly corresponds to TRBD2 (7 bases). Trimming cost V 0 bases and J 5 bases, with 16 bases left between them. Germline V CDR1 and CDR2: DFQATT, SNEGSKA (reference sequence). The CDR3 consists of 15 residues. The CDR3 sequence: CSARDGTFGGETQYF. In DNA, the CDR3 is TGCAGTGCTAGAGATGGGACATTCGGGGGGGAGACCCAGTACTTC.

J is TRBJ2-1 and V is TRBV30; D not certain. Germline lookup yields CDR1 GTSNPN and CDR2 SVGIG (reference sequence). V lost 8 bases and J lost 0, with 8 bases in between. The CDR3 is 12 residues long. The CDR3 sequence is CAGWASYNEQFF. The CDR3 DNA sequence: TGTGCCGGCTGGGCCTCCTACAATGAGCAGTTCTTC. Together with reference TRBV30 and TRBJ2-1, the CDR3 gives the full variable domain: SQTIHQWPATLVQPVGSPLSLECTVEGTSNPNLYWYRQAAGRGLQLLFYSVGIGQISSEVPQNLSASRPQDRQFILSSKKLLLSDSGFYLCAGWASYNEQFFGPGTRLTVL.

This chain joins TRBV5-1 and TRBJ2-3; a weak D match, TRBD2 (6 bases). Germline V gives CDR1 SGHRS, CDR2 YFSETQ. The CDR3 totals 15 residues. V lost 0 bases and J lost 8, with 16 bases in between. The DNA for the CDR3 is TGCGCCAGCAGCTTGGAACGGAGCTCGGGGGTTACGCAGTATTTT. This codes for CASSLERSSGVTQYF.

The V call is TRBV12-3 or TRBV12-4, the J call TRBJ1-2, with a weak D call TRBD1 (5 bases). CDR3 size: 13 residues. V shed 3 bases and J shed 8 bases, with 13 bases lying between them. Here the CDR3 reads CASSFLGVGGYTF. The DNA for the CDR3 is TGTGCCAGCAGTTTTTTAGGGGTAGGGGGCTACACCTTC.

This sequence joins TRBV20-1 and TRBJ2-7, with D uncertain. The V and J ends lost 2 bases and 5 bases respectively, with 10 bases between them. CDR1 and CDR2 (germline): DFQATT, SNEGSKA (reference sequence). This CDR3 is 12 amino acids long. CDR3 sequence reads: CSARLPPNEQYF. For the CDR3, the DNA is TGCAGTGCTAGACTACCTCCTAACGAGCAGTACTTC.

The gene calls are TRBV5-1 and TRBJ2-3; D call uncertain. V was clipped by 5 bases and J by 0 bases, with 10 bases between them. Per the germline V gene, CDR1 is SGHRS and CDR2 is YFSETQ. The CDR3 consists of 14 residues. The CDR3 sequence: CASRSPASTDTQYF. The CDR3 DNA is TGCGCCAGCAGGTCGCCAGCTAGCACAGATACGCAGTATTTT.

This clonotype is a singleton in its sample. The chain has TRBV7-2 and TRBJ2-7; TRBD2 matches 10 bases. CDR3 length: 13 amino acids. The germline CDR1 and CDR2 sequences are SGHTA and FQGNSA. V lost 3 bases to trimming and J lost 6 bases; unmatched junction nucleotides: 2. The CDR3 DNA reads TGTGCCAGCAGCTTTACTAGCGGGACCGAGCAGTACTTC. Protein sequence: CASSFTSGTEQYF.

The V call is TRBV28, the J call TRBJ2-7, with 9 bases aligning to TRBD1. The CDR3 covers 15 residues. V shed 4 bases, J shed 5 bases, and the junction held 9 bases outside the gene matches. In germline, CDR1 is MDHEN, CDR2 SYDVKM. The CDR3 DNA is TGTGCCAGCAGTTCCGGGACAGGGCATGGAAACGAGCAGTACTTC. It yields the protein CASSSGTGHGNEQYF.

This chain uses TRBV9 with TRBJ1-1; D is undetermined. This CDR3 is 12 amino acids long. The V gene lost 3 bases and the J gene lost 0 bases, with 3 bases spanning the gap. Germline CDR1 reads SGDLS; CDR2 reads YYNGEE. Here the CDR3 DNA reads TGTGCCAGCAGCGCTTTGAACACTGAAGCTTTCTTT. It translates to CASSALNTEAFF.

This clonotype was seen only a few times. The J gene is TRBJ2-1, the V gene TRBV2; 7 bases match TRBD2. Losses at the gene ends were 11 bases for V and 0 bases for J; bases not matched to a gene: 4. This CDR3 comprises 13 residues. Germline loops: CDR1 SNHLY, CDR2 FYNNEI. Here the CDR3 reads CASSGSSYNEQFF. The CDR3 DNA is TGTGCCTCTAGCGGAAGCTCCTACAATGAGCAGTTCTTC.

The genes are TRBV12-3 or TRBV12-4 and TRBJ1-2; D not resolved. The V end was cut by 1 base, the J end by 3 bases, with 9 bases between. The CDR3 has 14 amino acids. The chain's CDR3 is CASSLGRADYGYTF. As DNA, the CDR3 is TGTGCCAGCAGTTTAGGAAGAGCGGACTATGGCTACACCTTC.

CDR3 region: CASSFGETLADTQYF. The CDR3 nucleotides are TGTGCCAGCAGTTTCGGGGAGACCCTGGCAGATACGCAGTATTTT. The rearrangement links TRBV27 to TRBJ2-3; D might be TRBD2 (5 bases). The germline V and J ends were trimmed by 3 bases and 4 bases, with 14 bases remaining between them. This CDR3 has 15 amino acids. Looked up from germline, CDR1 is MNHEY and CDR2 is SMNVEV (reference sequence).

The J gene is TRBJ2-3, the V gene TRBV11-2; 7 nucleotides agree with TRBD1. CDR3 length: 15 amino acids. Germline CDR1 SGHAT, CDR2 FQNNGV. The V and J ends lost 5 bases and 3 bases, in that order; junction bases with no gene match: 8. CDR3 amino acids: CASSARQGTTDTQYF. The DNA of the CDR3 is TGTGCCAGCAGCGCTAGACAGGGAACAACAGATACGCAGTATTTT. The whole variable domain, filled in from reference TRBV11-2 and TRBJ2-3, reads EAGVAQSPRYKIIEKRQSVAFWCNPISGHATLYWYQQILGQGPKLLIQFQNNGVVDDSQLPKDRFSAERLKGVDSTLKIQPAKLEDSAVYLCASSARQGTTDTQYFGPGTRLTVL.

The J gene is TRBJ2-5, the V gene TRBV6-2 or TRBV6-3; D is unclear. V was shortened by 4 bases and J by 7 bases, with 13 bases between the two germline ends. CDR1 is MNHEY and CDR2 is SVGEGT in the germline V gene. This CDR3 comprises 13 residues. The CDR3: CASSFDPVGTQYF. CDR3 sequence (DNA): TGTGCCAGCAGTTTCGACCCCGTGGGGACCCAGTACTTC.